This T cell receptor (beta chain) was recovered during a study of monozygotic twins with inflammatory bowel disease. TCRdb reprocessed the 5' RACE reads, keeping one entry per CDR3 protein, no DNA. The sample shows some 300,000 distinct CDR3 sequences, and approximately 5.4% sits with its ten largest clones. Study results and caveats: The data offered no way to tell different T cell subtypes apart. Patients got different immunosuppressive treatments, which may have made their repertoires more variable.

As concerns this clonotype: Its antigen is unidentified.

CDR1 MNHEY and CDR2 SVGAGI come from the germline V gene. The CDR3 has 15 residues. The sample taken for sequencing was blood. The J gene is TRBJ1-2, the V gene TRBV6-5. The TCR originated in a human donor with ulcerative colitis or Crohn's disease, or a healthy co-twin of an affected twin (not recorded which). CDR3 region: CASSYYQDYNYGYTF.